These 10 T cell receptor beta chains were all obtained from the same sample, sequenced in a study of T cells expressing NK-cell markers. TCRdb re-called the 5' RACE reads and shows each CDR3 protein once, DNA omitted. This table lists about 460,000 distinct CDR3 sequences. The source material was blood T cells: a sorted CD56 or NKG2C T cell subset, CD4+ or CD8+ T cells, or bulk PBMC T cells (not recorded which). All receptors derive from a woman aged 50 to 60 in good health.

This chain uses TRBV6-1 with TRBJ2-1; the TCRdb call, TRBD2, lacks DNA for checking. The CDR3 extends over 17 amino acids. CDR1 and CDR2 from the germline V gene are MNHNS and SASEGT. The CDR3 loop reads CASTLTRMSGRSGEQFF.

The rearrangement joins TRBV7-9 to TRBJ2-7; there is no DNA to check the TCRdb D call of TRBD1. The CDR3 length is 16 residues. CDR1 and CDR2 from the germline V gene are SEHNR and FQNEAQ (reference sequence). The CDR3: CASSLIRRDSTYEQYF.

The rearrangement uses TRBV3-1 and TRBJ2-4; checking the TCRdb D call of TRBD1 is not possible without DNA. Germline loops: CDR1 LGHDT, CDR2 YNNKEL (reference sequence). The CDR3 runs 16 residues. CDR3 protein: CASSQGTGLAKNIQYF.

The rearrangement links TRBV6-1 to TRBJ2-3. This CDR3 spans 15 amino acids. Looked up from germline, CDR1 is MNHNS and CDR2 is SASEGT. CDR3 sequence reads: CASSARTVSTDTQYF.

The chain is built from TRBV15 and TRBJ2-1; TCRdb returns TRBD2, unconfirmable since there is no DNA. This CDR3 is 17 amino acids long. The germline V gene has CDR1 LNHNV and CDR2 YYDKDF (reference sequence). CDR3 loop: CATSRPPGSGSEDEQFF.

The rearrangement uses TRBV9 and TRBJ2-1; there is no DNA to check the TCRdb D call of TRBD2. The germline CDR1 and CDR2 sequences are SGDLS and YYNGEE. There are 17 residues in the CDR3. This chain's CDR3 is CASSVGAGGFSYNEQFF.

The CDR3 sequence: CASSRAGEPYEQYF. The chain joins TRBV4-2 to TRBJ2-7; as DNA is missing, the TRBD1 call by TCRdb cannot be tested. Germline CDR1 is LGHNA and CDR2 is YNFKEQ. The CDR3 consists of 14 residues.

V gene TRBV7-2 combines with J gene TRBJ2-1. The CDR3 is made up of 14 amino acids. The germline V gene has CDR1 SGHTA and CDR2 FQGNSA. The CDR3 loop is CASSLDSPFNEQFF.

The rearrangement links TRBV2 to TRBJ2-1. The CDR3 runs 14 residues. Germline CDR1 reads SNHLY; CDR2 reads FYNNEI. The CDR3 sequence: CASSDPSTYNEQFF.

The genes are TRBV12-3 or TRBV12-4 and TRBJ1-6. The length of the CDR3 is 16 residues. This chain's CDR3 is CASSSTLTFLGSPLHF.